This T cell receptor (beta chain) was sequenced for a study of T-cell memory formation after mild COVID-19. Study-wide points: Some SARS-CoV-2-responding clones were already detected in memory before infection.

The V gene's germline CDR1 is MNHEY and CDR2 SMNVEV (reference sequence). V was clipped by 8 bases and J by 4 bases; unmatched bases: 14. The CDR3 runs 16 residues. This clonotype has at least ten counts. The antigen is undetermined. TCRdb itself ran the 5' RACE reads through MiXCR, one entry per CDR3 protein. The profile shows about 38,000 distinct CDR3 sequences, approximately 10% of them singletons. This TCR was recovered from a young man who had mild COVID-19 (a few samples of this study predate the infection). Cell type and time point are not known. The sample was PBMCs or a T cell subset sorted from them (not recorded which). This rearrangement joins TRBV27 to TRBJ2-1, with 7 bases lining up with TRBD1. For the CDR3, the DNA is TGTGCCAGCTCCTCCATCCTCAGGGGGACATACAATGAGCAGTTCTTC. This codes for CASSSILRGTYNEQFF.